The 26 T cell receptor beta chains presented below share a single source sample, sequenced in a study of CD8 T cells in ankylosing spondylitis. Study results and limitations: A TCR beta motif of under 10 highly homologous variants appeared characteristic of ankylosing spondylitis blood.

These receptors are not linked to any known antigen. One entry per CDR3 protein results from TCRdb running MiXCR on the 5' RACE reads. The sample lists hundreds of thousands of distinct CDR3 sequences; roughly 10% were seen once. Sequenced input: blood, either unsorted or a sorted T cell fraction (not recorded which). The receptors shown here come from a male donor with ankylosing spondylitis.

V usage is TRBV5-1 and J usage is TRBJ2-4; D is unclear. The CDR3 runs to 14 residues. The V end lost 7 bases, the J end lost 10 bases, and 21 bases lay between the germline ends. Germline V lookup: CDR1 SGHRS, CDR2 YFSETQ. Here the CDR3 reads CASSVRIADEIQYF. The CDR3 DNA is TGCGCCAGCTCGGTGAGGATCGCAGACGAGATTCAGTACTTC.

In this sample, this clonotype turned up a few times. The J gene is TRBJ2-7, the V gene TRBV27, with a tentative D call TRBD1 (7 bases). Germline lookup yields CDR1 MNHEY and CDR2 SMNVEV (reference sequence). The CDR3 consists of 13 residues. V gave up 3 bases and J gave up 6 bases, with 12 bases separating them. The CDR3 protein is CASSLEGDSEQYF. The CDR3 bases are TGTGCCAGCAGTTTGGAGGGGGACAGCGAGCAGTACTTC.

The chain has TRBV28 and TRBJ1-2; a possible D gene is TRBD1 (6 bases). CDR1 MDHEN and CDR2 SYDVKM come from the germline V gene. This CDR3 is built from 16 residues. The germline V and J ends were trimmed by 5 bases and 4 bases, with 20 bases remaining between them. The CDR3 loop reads CASSARPGQGTYGYTF. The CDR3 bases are TGTGCCAGCAGTGCAAGACCGGGGCAGGGGACCTATGGCTACACCTTC.

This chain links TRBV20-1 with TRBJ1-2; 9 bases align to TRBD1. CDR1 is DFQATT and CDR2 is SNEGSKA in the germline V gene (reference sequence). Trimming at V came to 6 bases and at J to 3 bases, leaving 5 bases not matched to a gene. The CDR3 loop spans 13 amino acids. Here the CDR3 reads CSARQGEDYGYTF. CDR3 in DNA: TGCAGTGCCCGACAGGGGGAGGACTATGGCTACACCTTC.

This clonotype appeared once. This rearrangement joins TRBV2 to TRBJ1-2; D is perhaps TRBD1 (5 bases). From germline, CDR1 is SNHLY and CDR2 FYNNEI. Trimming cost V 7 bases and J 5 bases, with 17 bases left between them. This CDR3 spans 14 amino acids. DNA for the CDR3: TGTGCCAGCAATCGACAGAGAAGCTTATATGGCTACACCTTC. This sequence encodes CASNRQRSLYGYTF.

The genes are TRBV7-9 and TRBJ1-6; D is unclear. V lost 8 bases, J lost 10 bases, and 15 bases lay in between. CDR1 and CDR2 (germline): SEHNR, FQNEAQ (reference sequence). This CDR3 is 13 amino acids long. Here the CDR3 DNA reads TGTGCCAGCGCCCTATTAGCCAACTCACCCCTCCACTTT. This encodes CASALLANSPLHF.

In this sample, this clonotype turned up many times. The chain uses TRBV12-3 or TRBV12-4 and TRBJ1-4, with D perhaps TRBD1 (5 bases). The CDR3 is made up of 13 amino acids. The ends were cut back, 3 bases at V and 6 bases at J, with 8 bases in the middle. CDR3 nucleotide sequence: TGTGCCAGCAGTTTGGGAGGGGATGAAAAACTGTTTTTT. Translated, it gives CASSLGGDEKLFF.

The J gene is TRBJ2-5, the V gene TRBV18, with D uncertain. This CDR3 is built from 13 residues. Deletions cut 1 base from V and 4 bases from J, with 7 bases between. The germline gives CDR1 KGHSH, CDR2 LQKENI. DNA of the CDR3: TGTGCCAGCTCACCACGAAGACTAGAGACCCAGTACTTC. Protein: CASSPRRLETQYF.

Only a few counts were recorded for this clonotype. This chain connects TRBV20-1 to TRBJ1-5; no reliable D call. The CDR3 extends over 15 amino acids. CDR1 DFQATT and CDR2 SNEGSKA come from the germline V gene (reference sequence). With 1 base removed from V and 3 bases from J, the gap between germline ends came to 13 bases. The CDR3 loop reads CSARASQLINQPQHF. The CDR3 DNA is TGCAGTGCTAGAGCCTCACAGCTAATCAATCAGCCCCAGCATTTT.

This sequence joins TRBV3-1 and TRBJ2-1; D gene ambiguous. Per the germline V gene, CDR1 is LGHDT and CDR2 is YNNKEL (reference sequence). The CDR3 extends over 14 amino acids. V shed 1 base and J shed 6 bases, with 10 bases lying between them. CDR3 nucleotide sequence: TGTGCCAGCAGCCAAGGAGTGAAAGGCAATGAGCAGTTCTTC. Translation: CASSQGVKGNEQFF.

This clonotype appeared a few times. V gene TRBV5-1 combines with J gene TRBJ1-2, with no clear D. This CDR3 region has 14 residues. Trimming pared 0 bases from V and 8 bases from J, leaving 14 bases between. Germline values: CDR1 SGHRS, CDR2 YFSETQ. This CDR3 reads CASSLDPTMGGYTF. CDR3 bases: TGCGCCAGCAGCTTGGATCCGACGATGGGGGGCTACACCTTC.

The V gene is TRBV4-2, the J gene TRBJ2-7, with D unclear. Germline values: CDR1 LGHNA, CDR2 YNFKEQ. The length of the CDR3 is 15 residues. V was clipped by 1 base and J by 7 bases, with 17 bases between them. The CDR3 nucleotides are TGTGCCAGCAGCCAAGTCTGGGCGCTAACGTGGGAGCAGTACTTC. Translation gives CASSQVWALTWEQYF.

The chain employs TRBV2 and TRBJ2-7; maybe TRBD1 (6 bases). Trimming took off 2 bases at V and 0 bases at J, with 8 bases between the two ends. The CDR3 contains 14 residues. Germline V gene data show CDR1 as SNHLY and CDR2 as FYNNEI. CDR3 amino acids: CASSETGFSYEQYF. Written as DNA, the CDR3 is TGTGCCAGCAGTGAAACAGGGTTCTCCTACGAGCAGTACTTC.

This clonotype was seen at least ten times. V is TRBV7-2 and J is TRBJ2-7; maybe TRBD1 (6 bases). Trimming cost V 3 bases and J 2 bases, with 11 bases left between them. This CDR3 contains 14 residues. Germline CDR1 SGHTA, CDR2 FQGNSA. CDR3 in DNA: TGTGCCAGCAGCTTCGCGACAGGACCCTACGAGCAGTACTTC. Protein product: CASSFATGPYEQYF.

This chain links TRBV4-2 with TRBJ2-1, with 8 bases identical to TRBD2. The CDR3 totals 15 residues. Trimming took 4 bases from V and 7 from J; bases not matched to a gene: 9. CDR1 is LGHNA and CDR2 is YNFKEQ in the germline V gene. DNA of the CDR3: TGTGCCAGCAGCCCCAGGGCTAGCGGGTTTAATGAGCAGTTCTTC. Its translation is CASSPRASGFNEQFF.

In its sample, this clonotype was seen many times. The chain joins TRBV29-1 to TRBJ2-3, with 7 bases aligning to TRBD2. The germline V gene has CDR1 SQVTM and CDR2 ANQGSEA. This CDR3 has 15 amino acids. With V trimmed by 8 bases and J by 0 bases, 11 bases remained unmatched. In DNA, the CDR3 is TGCAGCTCTTCTCGGGGGGATTTTAGCACAGATACGCAGTATTTT. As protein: CSSSRGDFSTDTQYF.

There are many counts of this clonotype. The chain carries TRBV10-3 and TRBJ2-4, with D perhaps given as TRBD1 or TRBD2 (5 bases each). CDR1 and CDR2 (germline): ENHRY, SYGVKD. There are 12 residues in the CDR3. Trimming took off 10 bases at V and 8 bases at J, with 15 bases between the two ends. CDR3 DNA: TGTGCCACCTGGGACCTGGGGGACATTCAGTACTTC. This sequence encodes CATWDLGDIQYF.

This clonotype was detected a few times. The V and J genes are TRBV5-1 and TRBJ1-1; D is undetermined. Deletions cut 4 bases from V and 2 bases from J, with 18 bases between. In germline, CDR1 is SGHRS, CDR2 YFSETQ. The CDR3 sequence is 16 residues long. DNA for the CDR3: TGCGCCAGCAGCCCGAGGGAGATCCTTTTAAACACTGAAGCTTTCTTT. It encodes CASSPREILLNTEAFF.

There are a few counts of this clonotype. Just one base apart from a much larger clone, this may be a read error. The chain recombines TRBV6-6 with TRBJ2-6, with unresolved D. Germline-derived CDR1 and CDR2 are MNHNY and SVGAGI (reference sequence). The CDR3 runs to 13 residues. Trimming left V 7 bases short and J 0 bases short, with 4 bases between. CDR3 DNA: TGTGCCAGCAACCCCTCTGGGGCCAACGTCCTGACTTTC. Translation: CASNPSGANVLTF.

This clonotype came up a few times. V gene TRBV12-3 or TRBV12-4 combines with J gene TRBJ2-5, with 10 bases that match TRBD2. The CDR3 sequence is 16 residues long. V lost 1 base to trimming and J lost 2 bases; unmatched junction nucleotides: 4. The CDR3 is CASSLELAGVQETQYF. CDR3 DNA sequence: TGTGCCAGCAGTTTAGAGCTAGCGGGGGTACAAGAGACCCAGTACTTC.

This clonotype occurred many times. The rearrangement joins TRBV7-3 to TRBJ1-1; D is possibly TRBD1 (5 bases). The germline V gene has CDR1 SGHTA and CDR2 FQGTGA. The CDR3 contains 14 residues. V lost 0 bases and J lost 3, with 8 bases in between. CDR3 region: CASSLTGTDTEAFF. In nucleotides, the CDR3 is TGTGCCAGCAGCTTAACAGGGACGGACACTGAAGCTTTCTTT.

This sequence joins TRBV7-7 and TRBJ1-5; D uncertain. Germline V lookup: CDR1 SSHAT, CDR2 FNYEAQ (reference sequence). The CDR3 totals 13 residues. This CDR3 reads CARSLGQGQPQHF. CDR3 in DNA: TGTGCTCGCAGCTTAGGCCAAGGCCAGCCCCAGCATTTT.

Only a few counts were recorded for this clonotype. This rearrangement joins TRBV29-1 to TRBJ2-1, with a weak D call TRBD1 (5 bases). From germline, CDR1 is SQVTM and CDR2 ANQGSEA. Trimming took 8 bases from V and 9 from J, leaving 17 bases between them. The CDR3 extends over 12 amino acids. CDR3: CSSSFPRAEQFF. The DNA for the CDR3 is TGCAGCTCTTCCTTCCCCAGGGCTGAGCAGTTCTTC.

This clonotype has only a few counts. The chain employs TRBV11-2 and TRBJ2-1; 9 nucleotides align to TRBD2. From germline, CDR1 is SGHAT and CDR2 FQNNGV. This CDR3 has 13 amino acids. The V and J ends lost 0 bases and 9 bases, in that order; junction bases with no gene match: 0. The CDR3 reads CASSLETSGEQFF. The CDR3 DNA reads TGTGCCAGCAGCTTAGAGACTAGCGGTGAGCAGTTCTTC.

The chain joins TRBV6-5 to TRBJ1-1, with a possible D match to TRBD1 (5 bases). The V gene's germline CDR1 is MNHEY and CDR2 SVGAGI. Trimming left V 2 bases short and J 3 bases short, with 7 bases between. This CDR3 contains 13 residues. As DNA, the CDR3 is TGTGCCAGCAGTTACGCAGGGTACACTGAAGCTTTCTTT. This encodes CASSYAGYTEAFF.

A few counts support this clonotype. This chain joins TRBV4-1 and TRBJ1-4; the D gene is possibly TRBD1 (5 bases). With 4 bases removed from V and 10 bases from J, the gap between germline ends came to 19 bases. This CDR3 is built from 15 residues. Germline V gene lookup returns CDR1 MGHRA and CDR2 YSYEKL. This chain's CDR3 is CASSLPWRGVGKLFF. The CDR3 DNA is TGCGCCAGCAGCCTTCCCTGGCGGGGGGTCGGAAAACTGTTTTTT.